These T cell receptor beta chains were read from a single sample in a study of T cell repertoires in ileal Crohn's disease. The assay was immunoSEQ multiplex PCR, and TCRdb's table has in-frame clones only and misses some. The repertoire holds 11,000 to 15,000 clones, with 60% to 80% as singletons. Sequencing input: ileal tissue. Receptors were obtained from an adult with Crohn's disease. Each CDR3 is given with its conserved first and last residue. Each record gives: clone size, V gene, J gene, D gene, CDR3 protein, CDR3 DNA. D genes are given only for firm matches. Rows give clone size only sometimes, using once, few, many, or a class for an expanded clone.

>once|TRBV5-1|TRBJ2-3|NA
CASSSLVADTQYF
TGCGCCAGCAGCTCCCTAGTGGCAGATACGCAGTATTTT
>NA|TRBV27|TRBJ2-3|NA
CASSSLLADTQYF
TGTGCCAGCAGTTCCCTTTTAGCGGATACGCAGTATTTT
>NA|TRBV7-3|TRBJ2-3|NA
CASSFGDTQYF
TGTGCCAGCAGCTTCGGAGATACGCAGTATTTT
>NA|TRBV25-1|TRBJ1-1|TRBD1
CASSEPTTGAPEAFF
TGTGCCAGCAGTGAACCGACCACAGGGGCCCCTGAAGCTTTCTTT
>NA|TRBV5-5|TRBJ2-5|NA
CASTSRGGYQETQYF
TGTGCCAGCACCTCCCGGGGTGGGTACCAAGAGACCCAGTACTTC
>NA|TRBV18|TRBJ2-7|TRBD1
CASSPLQGSYEQYF
TGTGCCAGCTCTCCATTACAGGGGTCCTACGAGCAGTACTTC
>NA|TRBV5-1|TRBJ1-6|NA
CASSSLPPGTDYNSPLHF
TGCGCCAGCAGCAGTCTACCGCCAGGTACAGACTATAATTCACCCCTCCACTTT
>NA|TRBV10-3|TRBJ1-1|NA
CAISESGVMNTEAFF
TGTGCCATCAGTGAGTCAGGAGTCATGAACACTGAAGCTTTCTTT
>NA|TRBV5-4|TRBJ2-3|TRBD2
CASSVTSGTDTQYF
TGTGCCAGCAGCGTGACTAGCGGCACAGATACGCAGTATTTT
>NA|TRBV5-1|TRBJ2-5|NA
CASSLAGDETQYF
TGCGCCAGCAGCTTGGCAGGGGATGAGACCCAGTACTTC
>NA|TRBV19|TRBJ1-5|TRBD1
CASSIRTGGDFNQPQHF
TGTGCCAGTAGTATACGGACAGGGGGCGATTTTAATCAGCCCCAGCATTTT
>few|TRBV6-6|TRBJ1-1|NA
CASSPALAGAEAFF
TGTGCCAGCAGCCCCGCTTTGGCGGGGGCTGAAGCTTTCTTT
>NA|TRBV7-7|TRBJ2-3|TRBD2
CASSRVAGGSTDTQYF
TGTGCCAGCAGCCGTGTAGCGGGAGGCTCCACAGATACGCAGTATTTT
>NA|TRBV4-1|TRBJ2-2|TRBD2
CASSQALGSAGGSGAGELFF
TGCGCCAGCAGCCAAGCCCTGGGTTCCGCAGGCGGGAGTGGAGCCGGGGAGCTGTTTTTT
>NA|TRBV11-1|TRBJ1-2|NA
CASSLEGGYGYTF
TGTGCCAGCAGCTTAGAAGGGGGCTATGGCTACACCTTC
>NA|TRBV29-1|TRBJ2-7|NA
CSVEDLSGTSYEQYF
TGCAGCGTTGAAGATTTAAGCGGAACCTCCTACGAGCAGTACTTC
>NA|TRBV7-9|TRBJ2-7|NA
CASSTDSAEQYF
TGTGCCAGCAGCACGGACAGCGCCGAGCAGTACTTC
>NA|TRBV18|TRBJ2-7|NA
CASSGSYEQYF
TGTGCCAGCTCGGGCAGCTACGAGCAGTACTTC
>NA|TRBV7-2|TRBJ2-2|TRBD1
CASSLVGTGYTGELFF
TGTGCCAGCAGCTTAGTTGGGACAGGGTACACCGGGGAGCTGTTTTTT
>once|TRBV5-5|TRBJ2-5|NA
CASSLGGVETQYF
TGTGCCAGCAGCTTGGGGGGCGTGGAGACCCAGTACTTC
>few|TRBV6-5|TRBJ1-4|NA
CASSYEQGNEKLFF
TGTGCCAGCAGTTACGAACAGGGTAATGAAAAACTGTTTTTT
>NA|TRBV2|TRBJ2-2|TRBD2
CASRKGLAGRNTGELFF
TGTGCCAGCAGAAAGGGACTAGCGGGGAGAAACACCGGGGAGCTGTTTTTT
>NA|TRBV5-1|TRBJ2-2|NA
CASSLAMIGNTGELFF
TGCGCCAGCAGCTTGGCCATGATCGGTAACACCGGGGAGCTGTTTTTT
>NA|TRBV18|TRBJ1-4|TRBD1
CASSPPNRGSEKLFF
TGTGCCAGCTCACCACCGAACAGGGGCAGTGAAAAACTGTTTTTT
>NA|TRBV30|TRBJ1-4|TRBD1
CAWSTGGTNEKLFF
TGTGCCTGGAGTACAGGGGGCACAAATGAAAAACTGTTTTTT
>NA|TRBV7-3|TRBJ1-6|NA
CASSLNGYNSPLHF
TGTGCCAGCAGCTTGAACGGCTATAATTCACCCCTCCACTTT
>NA|TRBV19|TRBJ2-5|TRBD2
CASSFEGGVQKETQYF
TGTGCCAGTAGTTTCGAGGGAGGGGTCCAGAAGGAGACCCAGTACTTC
>NA|TRBV13|TRBJ1-6|NA
CASSLGGRAPLHF
TGTGCCAGCAGCTTAGGGGGGCGCGCACCCCTCCACTTT
>NA|TRBV30|TRBJ2-5|TRBD1
CAWSAALQGARETQYF
TGTGCCTGGAGTGCCGCCTTACAGGGGGCTAGAGAGACCCAGTACTTC
>NA|TRBV2|TRBJ2-7|NA
CASTSSRDTYEQYF
TGTGCCAGCACCAGCTCGAGGGATACCTACGAGCAGTACTTC
>NA|TRBV5-1|TRBJ2-5|NA
CASSLVPGAARLETQYF
TGCGCCAGCAGCTTGGTTCCGGGAGCGGCCCGATTAGAGACCCAGTACTTC
>NA|TRBV6-5|TRBJ2-2|TRBD1
CASRRTGYTGELFF
TGTGCCAGCAGGAGGACAGGGTACACCGGGGAGCTGTTTTTT
>NA|TRBV27|TRBJ2-7|NA
CASSFLLAPYYEQYF
TGTGCCAGCAGTTTTCTCCTAGCCCCCTACTACGAGCAGTACTTC
>NA|TRBV6-5|TRBJ2-4|TRBD1
CASSRTGENIQYF
TGTGCCAGCAGTCGGACAGGGGAAAACATTCAGTACTTC
>NA|TRBV12-5|TRBJ2-1|NA
CASGLRPDLQFF
TGTGCTAGTGGTTTACGCCCCGACTTACAGTTCTTC
>medium-sized|TRBV6-5|TRBJ2-5|TRBD1
CASSNRQGVRETQYF
TGTGCCAGCAGTAACAGACAGGGGGTGAGGGAGACCCAGTACTTC
>NA|TRBV7-3|TRBJ1-2|NA
CASSPVITGTNYGYTF
TGTGCCAGCAGCCCCGTAATCACAGGGACTAACTATGGCTACACCTTC
>NA|TRBV4-2|TRBJ2-3|TRBD2
CASSQELSGRASDTQYF
TGTGCCAGCAGCCAAGAGCTTAGCGGGAGGGCCTCAGATACGCAGTATTTT
>NA|TRBV2|TRBJ2-7|NA
CASGGETYEQYF
TGTGCCAGCGGCGGGGAGACCTACGAGCAGTACTTC
>NA|TRBV28|TRBJ1-2|TRBD1
CASSLLRDRGLGYTF
TGTGCCAGCAGTTTATTAAGGGACAGGGGACTTGGCTACACCTTC
>NA|TRBV5-4|TRBJ2-2|TRBD1
CASSLRKGTGNTGELFF
TGTGCCAGCAGCTTGAGGAAGGGGACAGGGAACACCGGGGAGCTGTTTTTT
>NA|TRBV4-3|TRBJ2-2|TRBD2
CASSQGTSGTGELFF
TGCGCCAGCAGCCAAGGGACTAGTGGAACCGGGGAGCTGTTTTTT
>NA|TRBV7-9|TRBJ1-1|TRBD1
CASSLVLGQGAGTEAFF
TGTGCCAGCAGCTTAGTGTTAGGACAGGGGGCAGGCACTGAAGCTTTCTTT
>NA|TRBV11-3|TRBJ2-2|NA
CASSSYSGELFF
TGTGCCAGCAGCTCCTACTCCGGGGAGCTGTTTTTT
>NA|TRBV6-5|TRBJ1-2|TRBD1
CASSSAQGAKKGYTF
TGTGCCAGCAGTTCAGCTCAGGGGGCCAAAAAGGGCTACACCTTC
>NA|TRBV2|TRBJ1-5|NA
CASGGDSNQPQHF
TGTGCCAGTGGAGGGGATAGCAATCAGCCCCAGCATTTT
>NA|TRBV7-2|TRBJ2-5|NA
CASSLALGAIGETQYF
TGTGCCAGCAGCTTAGCGCTGGGGGCAATTGGAGAGACCCAGTACTTC